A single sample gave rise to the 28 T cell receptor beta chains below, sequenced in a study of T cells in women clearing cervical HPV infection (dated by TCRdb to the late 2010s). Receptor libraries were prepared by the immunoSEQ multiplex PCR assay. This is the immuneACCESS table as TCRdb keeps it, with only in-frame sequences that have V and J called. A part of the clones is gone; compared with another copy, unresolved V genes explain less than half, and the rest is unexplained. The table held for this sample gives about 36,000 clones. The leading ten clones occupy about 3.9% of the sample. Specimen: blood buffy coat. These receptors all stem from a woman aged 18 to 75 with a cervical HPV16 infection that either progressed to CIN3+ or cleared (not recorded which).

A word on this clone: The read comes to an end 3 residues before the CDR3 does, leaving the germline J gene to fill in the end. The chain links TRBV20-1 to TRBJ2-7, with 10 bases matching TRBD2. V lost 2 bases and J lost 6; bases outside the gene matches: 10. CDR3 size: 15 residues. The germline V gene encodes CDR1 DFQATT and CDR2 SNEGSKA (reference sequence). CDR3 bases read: TGCAGTGCTAGATCGTCTAGCGGGAGCTGGCTCGAG. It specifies CSARSSSGSWLE. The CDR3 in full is CSARSSSGSWLEQYF.

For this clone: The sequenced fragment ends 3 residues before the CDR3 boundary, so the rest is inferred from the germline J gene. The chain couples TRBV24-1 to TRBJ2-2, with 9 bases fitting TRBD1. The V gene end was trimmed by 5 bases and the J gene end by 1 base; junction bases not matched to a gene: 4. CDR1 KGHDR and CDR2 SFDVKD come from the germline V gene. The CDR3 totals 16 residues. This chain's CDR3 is CATSGADRGNTGELFF. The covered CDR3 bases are TGTGCCACCAGTGGGGCGGACAGGGGGAACACCGGGGAG.

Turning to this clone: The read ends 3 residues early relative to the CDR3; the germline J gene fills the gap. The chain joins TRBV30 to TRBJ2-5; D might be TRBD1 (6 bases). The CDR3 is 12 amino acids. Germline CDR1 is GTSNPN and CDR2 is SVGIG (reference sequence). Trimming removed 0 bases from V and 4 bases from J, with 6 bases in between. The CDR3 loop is CAWSVQGETQYF. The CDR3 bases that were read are TGTGCCTGGAGTGTACAGGGAGAGACC.

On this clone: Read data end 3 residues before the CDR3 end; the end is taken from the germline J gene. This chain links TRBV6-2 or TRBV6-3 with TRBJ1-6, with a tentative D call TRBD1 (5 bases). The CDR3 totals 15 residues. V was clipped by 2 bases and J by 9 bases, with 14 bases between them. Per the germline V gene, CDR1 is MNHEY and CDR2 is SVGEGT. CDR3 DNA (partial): TGTGCCAGCAGTTACGATTCTCTTAGGGGTTCACCC. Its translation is CASSYDSLRGSP. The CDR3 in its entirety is CASSYDSLRGSPLHF.

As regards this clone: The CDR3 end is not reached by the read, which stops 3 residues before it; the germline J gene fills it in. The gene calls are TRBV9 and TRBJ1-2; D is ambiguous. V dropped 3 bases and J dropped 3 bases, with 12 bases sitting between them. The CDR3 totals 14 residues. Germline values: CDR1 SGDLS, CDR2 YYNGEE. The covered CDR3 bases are TGTGCCAGCAGCGCCTCGGTCGGGGACTATGGC. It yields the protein CASSASVGDYG. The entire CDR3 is CASSASVGDYGYTF.

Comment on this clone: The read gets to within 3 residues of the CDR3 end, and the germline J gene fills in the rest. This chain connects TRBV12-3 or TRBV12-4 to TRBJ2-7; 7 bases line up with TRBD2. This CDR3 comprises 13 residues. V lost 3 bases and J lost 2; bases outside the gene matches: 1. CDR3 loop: CASSFGGAYEQYF. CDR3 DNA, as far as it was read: TGTGCCAGCAGTTTTGGGGGGGCCTACGAG.

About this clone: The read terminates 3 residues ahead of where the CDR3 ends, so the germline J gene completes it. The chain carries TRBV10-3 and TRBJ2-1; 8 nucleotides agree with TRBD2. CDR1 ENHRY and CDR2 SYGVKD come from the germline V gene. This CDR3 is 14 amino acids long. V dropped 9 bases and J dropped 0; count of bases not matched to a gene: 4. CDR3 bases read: TGTGCCATTTTGAGCGGGAGCTCCTACAATGAG. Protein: CAILSGSSYNE. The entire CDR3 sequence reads CAILSGSSYNEQFF.

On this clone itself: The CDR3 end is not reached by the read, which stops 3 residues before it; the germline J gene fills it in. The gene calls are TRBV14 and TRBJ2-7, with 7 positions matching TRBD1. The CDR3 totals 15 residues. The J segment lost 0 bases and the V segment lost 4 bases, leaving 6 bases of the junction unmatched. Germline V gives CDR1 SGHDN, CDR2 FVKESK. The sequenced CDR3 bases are TGTGCCAGCAGCCCGGCCGGGACAGTCTCCTACGAG. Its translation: CASSPAGTVSYE. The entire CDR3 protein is CASSPAGTVSYEQYF.

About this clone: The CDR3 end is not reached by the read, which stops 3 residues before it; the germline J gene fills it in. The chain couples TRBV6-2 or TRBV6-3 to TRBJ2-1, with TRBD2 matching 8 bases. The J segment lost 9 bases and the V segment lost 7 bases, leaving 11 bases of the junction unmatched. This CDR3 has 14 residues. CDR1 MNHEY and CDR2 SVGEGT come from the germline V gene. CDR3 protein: CASTQSGRGGEQFF. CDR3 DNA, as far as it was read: TGTGCCAGCACCCAAAGCGGGAGAGGTGGTGAG.

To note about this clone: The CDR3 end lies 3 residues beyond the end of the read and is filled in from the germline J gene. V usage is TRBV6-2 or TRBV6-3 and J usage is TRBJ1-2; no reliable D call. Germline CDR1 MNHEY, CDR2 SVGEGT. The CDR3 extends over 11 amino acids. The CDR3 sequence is CASRWAEGYTF. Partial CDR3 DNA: TGTGCCAGCAGATGGGCCGAGGGC.

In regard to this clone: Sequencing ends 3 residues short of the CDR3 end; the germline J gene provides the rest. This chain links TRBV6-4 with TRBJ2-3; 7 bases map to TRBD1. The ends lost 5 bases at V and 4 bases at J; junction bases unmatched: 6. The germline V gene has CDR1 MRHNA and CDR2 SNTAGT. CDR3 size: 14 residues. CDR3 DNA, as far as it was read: TGTGCCAGCAGTCCCGGGACAGATCCAGATACG. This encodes CASSPGTDPDT. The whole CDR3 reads CASSPGTDPDTQYF.

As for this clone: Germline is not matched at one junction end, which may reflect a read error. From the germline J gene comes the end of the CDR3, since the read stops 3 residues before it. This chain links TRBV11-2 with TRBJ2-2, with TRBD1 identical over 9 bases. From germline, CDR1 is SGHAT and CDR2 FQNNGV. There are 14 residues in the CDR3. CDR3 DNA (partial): TGTGCCAGCAGCCTAGACAGGGGGTACGGGGAG. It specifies CASSLDRGYGE. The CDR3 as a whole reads CASSLDRGYGELFF.

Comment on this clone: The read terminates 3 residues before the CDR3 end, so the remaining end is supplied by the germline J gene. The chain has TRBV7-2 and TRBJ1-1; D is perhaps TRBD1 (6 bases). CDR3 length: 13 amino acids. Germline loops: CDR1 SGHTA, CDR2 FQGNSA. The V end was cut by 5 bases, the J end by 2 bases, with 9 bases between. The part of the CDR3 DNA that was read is TGTGCCAGCAGCACACAGGGCAACACTGAA. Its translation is CASSTQGNTE. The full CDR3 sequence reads CASSTQGNTEAFF.

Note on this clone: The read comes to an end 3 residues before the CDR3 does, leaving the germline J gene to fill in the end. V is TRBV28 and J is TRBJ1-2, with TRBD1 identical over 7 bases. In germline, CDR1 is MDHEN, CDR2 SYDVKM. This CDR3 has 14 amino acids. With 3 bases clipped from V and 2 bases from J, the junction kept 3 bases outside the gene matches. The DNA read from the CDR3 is TGTGCCAGCAGTTTGGTACAGGGGAACTATGGC. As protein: CASSLVQGNYG. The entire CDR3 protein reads CASSLVQGNYGYTF.

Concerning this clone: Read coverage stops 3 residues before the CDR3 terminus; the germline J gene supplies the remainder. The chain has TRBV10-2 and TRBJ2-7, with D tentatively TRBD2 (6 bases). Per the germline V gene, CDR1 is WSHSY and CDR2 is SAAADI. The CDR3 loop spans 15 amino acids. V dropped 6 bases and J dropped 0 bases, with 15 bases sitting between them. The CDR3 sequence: CASRLSGVSSYEQYF. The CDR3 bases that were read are TGCGCCAGCAGGCTGTCGGGGGTGAGCTCCTACGAG.

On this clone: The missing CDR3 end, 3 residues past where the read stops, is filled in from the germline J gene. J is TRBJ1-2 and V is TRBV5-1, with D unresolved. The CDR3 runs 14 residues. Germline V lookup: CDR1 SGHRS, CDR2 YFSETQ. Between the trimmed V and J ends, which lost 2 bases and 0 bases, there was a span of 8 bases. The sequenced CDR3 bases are TGCGCCAGCAGCTTTGGCACGCCTAACTATGGC. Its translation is CASSFGTPNYG. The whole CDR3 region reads CASSFGTPNYGYTF.

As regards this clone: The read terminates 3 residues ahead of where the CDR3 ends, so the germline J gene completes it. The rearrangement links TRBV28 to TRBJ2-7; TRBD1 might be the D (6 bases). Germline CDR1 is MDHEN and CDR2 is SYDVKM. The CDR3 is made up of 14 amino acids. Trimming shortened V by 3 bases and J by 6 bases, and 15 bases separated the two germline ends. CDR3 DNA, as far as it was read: TGTGCCAGCAGTTTTTACTCCAGGGGCTCCGAG. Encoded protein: CASSFYSRGSE. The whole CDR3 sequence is CASSFYSRGSEQYF.

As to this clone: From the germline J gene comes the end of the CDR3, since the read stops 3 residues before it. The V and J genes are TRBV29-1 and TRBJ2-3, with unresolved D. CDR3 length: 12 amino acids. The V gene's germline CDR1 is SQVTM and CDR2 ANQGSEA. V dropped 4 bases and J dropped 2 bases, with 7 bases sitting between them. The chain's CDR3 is CSVALITDTQYF. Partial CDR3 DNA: TGCAGCGTTGCTCTTATCACAGATACG.

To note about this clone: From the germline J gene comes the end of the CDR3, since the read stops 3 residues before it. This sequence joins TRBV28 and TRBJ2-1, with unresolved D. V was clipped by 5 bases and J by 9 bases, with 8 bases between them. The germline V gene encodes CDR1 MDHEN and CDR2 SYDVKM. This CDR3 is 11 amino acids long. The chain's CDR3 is CASSITLEQFF. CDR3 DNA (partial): TGTGCCAGCAGTATCACTCTTGAG. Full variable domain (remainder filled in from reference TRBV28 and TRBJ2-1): DVKVTQSSRYLVKRTGEKVFLECVQDMDHENMFWYRQDPGLGLRLIYFSYDVKMKEKGDIPEGYSVSREKKERFSLILESASTNQTSMYLCASSITLEQFFGPGTRLTVL.

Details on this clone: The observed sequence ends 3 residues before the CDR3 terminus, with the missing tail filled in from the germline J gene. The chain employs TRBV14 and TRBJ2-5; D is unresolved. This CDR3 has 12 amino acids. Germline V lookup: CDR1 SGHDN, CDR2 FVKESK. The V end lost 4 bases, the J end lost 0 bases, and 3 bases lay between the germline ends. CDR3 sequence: CASSPNQETQYF. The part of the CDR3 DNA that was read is TGTGCCAGCAGCCCAAACCAAGAGACC.

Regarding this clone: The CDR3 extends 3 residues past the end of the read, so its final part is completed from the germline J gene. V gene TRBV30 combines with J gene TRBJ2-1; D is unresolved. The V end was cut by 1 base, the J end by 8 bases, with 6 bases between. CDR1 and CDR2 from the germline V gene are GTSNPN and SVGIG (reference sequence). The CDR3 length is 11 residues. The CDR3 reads CAWSGYYEQFF. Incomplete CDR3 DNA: TGTGCCTGGAGTGGCTATTATGAG. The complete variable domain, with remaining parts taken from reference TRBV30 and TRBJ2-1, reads SQTIHQWPATLVQPVGSPLSLECTVEGTSNPNLYWYRQAAGRGLQLLFYSVGIGQISSEVPQNLSASRPQDRQFILSSKKLLLSDSGFYLCAWSGYYEQFFGPGTRLTVL.

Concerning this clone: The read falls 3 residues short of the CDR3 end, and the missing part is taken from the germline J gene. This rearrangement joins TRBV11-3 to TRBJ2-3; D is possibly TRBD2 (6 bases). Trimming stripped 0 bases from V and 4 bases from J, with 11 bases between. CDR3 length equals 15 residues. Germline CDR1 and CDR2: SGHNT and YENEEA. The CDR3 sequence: CASSLEGGAADTQYF. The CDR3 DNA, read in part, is TGTGCCAGCAGCTTAGAAGGAGGGGCTGCAGATACG.

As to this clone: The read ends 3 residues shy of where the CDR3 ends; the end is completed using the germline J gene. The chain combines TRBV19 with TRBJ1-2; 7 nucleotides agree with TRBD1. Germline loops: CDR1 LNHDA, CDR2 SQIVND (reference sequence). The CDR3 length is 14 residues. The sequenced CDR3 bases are TGTGCCAGTAGTCAGGGGGGAGCTACCTACGAC. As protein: CASSQGGATYD. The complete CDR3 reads CASSQGGATYDYTF.

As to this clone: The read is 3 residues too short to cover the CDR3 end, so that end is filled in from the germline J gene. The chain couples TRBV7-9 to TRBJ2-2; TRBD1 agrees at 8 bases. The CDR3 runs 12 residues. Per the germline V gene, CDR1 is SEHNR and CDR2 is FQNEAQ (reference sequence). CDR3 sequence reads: CASRRDRSGLFF. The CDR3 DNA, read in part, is TGTGCCAGCAGGCGGGACAGGTCAGGG.

CDR3: CASSLTGLMTDTQYF. The sequenced CDR3 bases are TGTGCCAGCTCACTCACAGGGCTGATGACAGATACG. V gene TRBV18 combines with J gene TRBJ2-3; possible D gene TRBD1, 6 bases. The CDR3 end lies 3 residues beyond the end of the read and is filled in from the germline J gene. The length of the CDR3 is 15 residues. The germline gives CDR1 KGHSH, CDR2 LQKENI. V gave up 4 bases and J gave up 3 bases, with 14 bases separating them.

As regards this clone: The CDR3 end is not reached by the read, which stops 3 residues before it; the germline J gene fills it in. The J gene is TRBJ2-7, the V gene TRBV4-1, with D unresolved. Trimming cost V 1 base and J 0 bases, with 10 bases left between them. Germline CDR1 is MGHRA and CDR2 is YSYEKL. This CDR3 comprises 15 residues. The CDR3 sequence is CASSQAAGSSYEQYF. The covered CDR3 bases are TGCGCCAGCAGCCAAGCTGCAGGATCCTCCTACGAG.

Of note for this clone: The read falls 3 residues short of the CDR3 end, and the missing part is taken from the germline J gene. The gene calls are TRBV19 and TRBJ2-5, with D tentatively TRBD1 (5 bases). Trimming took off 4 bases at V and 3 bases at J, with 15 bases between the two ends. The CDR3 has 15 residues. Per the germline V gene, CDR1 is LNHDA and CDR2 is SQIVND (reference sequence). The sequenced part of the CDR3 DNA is TGTGCCAGTAGTACCCCGTTTAGGGGCGAAGAGACC. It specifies CASSTPFRGEET. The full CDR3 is CASSTPFRGEETQYF.

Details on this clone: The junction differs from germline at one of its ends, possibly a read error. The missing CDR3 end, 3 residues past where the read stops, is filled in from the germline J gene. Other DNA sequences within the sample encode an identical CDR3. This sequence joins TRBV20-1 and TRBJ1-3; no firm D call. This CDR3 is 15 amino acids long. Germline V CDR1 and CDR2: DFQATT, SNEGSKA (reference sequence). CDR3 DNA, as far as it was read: TGCAGTGCTAGAGATGTTACAGACCCTGGAAACACG. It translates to CSARDVTDPGNT. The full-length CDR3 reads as CSARDVTDPGNTIYF.